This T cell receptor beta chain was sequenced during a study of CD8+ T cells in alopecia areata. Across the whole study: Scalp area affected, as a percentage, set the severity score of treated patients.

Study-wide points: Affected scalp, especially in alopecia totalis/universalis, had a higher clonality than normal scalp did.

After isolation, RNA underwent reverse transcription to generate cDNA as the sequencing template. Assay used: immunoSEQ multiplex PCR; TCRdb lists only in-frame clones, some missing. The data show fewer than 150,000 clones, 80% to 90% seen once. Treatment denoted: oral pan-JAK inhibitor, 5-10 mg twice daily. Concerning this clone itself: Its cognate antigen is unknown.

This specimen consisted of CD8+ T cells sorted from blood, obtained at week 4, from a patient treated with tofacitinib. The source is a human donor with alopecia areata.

CDR3 nucleotide sequence: TGTGCCGGAAGCCCCGGGACGAACACAGATACGCAGTATTTT. Translated, it gives CAGSPGTNTDTQYF. This chain uses TRBV2 with TRBJ2-3; D tentatively reads TRBD1 or TRBD2 (5 bases each). Germline assignment: CDR1 SNHLY and CDR2 FYNNEI. The CDR3 spans 14 residues. The V end was cut by 11 bases, the J end by 2 bases, with 17 bases between. Filled out from reference TRBV2 and TRBJ2-3, the complete variable domain reads EPEVTQTPSHQVTQMGQEVILRCVPISNHLYFYWYRQILGQKVEFLVSFYNNEISEKSEIFDDQFSVERPDGSNFTLKIRSTKLEDSAMYFCAGSPGTNTDTQYFGPGTRLTVL.